The source of this T cell receptor beta chain is a study of identical twins. CDR3 length: 12 residues. Between the trimmed V and J ends, which lost 8 bases and 5 bases, there was a span of 15 bases. In germline, CDR1 is SQVTM, CDR2 ANQGSEA. General observations from the study: Analyses of zero insertions could, in part, be confounded by invariant MAIT and iNKT cells. The authors drew conclusions from cross-sectional statistical analysis rather than following the same donors. Low generation-probability sequences were in excess among twin-shared out-of-frame alpha sequences.

Worth noting for this clonotype: Its antigen is currently unknown.

Carrying unique molecular identifiers, the cDNA also gained a universal primer site through template switching. TCRdb independently ran MiXCR on the 5' RACE reads; one entry per CDR3 protein. The data show just under 650,000 distinct CDR3 sequences, under 8.5% seen once. These records were also assigned to another study, of yellow fever vaccine responses in identical twins.

This receptor was taken from a woman under 30 in good health. The chain joins TRBV29-1 to TRBJ1-2; D uncertain. The sample consisted of PBMCs. Here the CDR3 reads CSFTVGLYGYTF. The CDR3, as DNA: TGCAGCTTCACCGTAGGGCTATATGGCTACACCTTC.